The clone carrying this T cell receptor (beta chain) appeared many times. Its matching antigen is unknown. The data are from a study of T cells in Graves' hyperthyroidism and ophthalmopathy. From germline, CDR1 is PRHDT and CDR2 FYEKMQ (reference sequence). The trim removed 3 bases at V and 4 bases at J, leaving 7 bases unmatched. This CDR3 is 17 amino acids long. Study-wide points: The model's output predicted ophthalmopathy at a median of 6.5 months prior to onset.

The PBMCs studied were ones that came from about 10 ml fresh peripheral blood. What was amplified from RNA transcripts were TCR beta CDR3 regions. TCR CDR3 regions were first amplified by RT-PCR with HTBI primers. TCRdb recomputed calls from the multiplex PCR reads with MiXCR, one row per CDR3 protein. The sample carries more than 350,000 distinct CDR3 sequences, around 15% recorded once. This clonotype was sampled from a woman aged 60-75 years with Graves' ophthalmopathy. Sequencing input: blood. The chain employs TRBV13 and TRBJ2-7; 15 positions match TRBD2. CDR3 coding DNA: TGTGCCAGCAGCTTGTCCGAAGGACTAGCGGGAGGGTACGAGCAGTACTTC. Its translation: CASSLSEGLAGGYEQYF.